Presented here are 32 T cell receptor beta chains from one specimen sequenced in a study of shared clonotypes between healthy human individuals. Measured with immunoSEQ multiplex PCR; TCRdb has only the in-frame clones, and not every one. The data contain 550,000 to 800,000 clones, over 65% of them seen just once; the ten biggest clones take up more than 1.5%. Sequencing input: memory CD4+ T cells sorted from blood. Subset denoted: CD45RA-negative fraction. These receptors were collected from a woman aged 25 to 39 in good health.

The V gene is TRBV19, the J gene TRBJ2-3; 10 positions agree with TRBD2. V was pared by 4 bases and J by 5 bases, with 6 bases of the junction left unmatched. The CDR3 is 15 amino acids. Germline V lookup: CDR1 LNHDA, CDR2 SQIVND (reference sequence). In DNA, the CDR3 is TGTGCCAGTAGTAACCTAGCGGGAGCGGGAGATACGCAGTATTTT. As protein: CASSNLAGAGDTQYF.

This clone was counted a few times. The V gene is TRBV28, the J gene TRBJ1-3, with no clear D. Germline V gene lookup returns CDR1 MDHEN and CDR2 SYDVKM. The CDR3 covers 15 residues. Trimming cost V 6 bases and J 3 bases, with 15 bases left between them. The DNA of the CDR3 is TGTGCCAGCAGCCCGTCGGGGTCGGGTGGAAACACCATATATTTT. It encodes CASSPSGSGGNTIYF.

The chain is built from TRBV28 and TRBJ2-7; either TRBD1 or TRBD2 may supply D (5 bases each). CDR3 length: 14 amino acids. The V gene's germline CDR1 is MDHEN and CDR2 SYDVKM. Trimming removed 1 base at V and 6 bases at J, with 13 bases between. The CDR3 bases are TGTGCCAGCAGTTTATCGGGGCACAGTTTCGAGCAGTACTTC. Residues: CASSLSGHSFEQYF.

The genes are TRBV19 and TRBJ1-2, with 11 bases aligning to TRBD1. This CDR3 contains 13 residues. Germline loops: CDR1 LNHDA, CDR2 SQIVND (reference sequence). The ends lost 8 bases at V and 7 bases at J; junction bases unmatched: 6. The DNA for the CDR3 is TGTGCCAGTGGGGGACAGGGGGTAGTTGGCTACACCTTC. The encoded protein is CASGGQGVVGYTF.

This rearrangement joins TRBV7-2 to TRBJ2-5; D might be TRBD1 (6 bases). The V gene's germline CDR1 is SGHTA and CDR2 FQGNSA. With 6 bases removed from V and 7 bases from J, the gap between germline ends came to 15 bases. CDR3 length equals 13 residues. Here the CDR3 reads CASSSQRGRTQYF. CDR3 in DNA: TGTGCCAGCAGTTCCCAGAGGGGGAGGACCCAGTACTTC.

The CDR3 reads CASSQDPSTGNTIYF. CDR3 nucleotide sequence: TGTGCCAGCAGCCAAGATCCGAGTACCGGAAACACCATATATTTT. This chain connects TRBV4-2 to TRBJ1-3; D gene uncertain. V lost 0 bases and J lost 4, with 10 bases in between. Germline V CDR1 and CDR2: LGHNA, YNFKEQ. This CDR3 region has 15 residues.

The chain carries TRBV19 and TRBJ2-3; 10 bases align to TRBD1. Germline assignment: CDR1 LNHDA and CDR2 SQIVND (reference sequence). V lost 6 bases and J lost 6; bases outside the gene matches: 12. This CDR3 region has 16 residues. The CDR3, as DNA: TGTGCCAGTAGGGACCCGGGACAGGGGCGTTCGGATACGCAGTATTTT. This encodes CASRDPGQGRSDTQYF.

The chain employs TRBV21-1 and TRBJ2-5; TRBD1 is the table's D call, not checked against the DNA. TRBV21-1 is listed as a pseudogene. This CDR3 is 15 amino acids long. The CDR3 here is CASKPYRGVRREQYF. The CDR3 nucleotides are TGTGCCAGCAAACCCTACAGGGGCGTGCGTCGAGAGCAGTACTTC.

The rearrangement joins TRBV5-1 to TRBJ2-1; D may be TRBD1 (6 bases). CDR3 length equals 15 residues. V was clipped by 2 bases and J by 6 bases, with 15 bases between them. Germline V lookup: CDR1 SGHRS, CDR2 YFSETQ. The CDR3 loop reads CASSFTSGTLNEQFF. In DNA form, the CDR3 reads TGCGCCAGCAGCTTTACATCCGGGACACTCAATGAGCAGTTCTTC.

The chain employs TRBV5-4 and TRBJ2-2, with D perhaps TRBD1 (6 bases). The CDR3 is 14 amino acids. V lost 5 bases and J 3 bases, leaving 11 bases between the germline ends. Germline V gene data show CDR1 as SGHNT and CDR2 as YYREEE (reference sequence). CDR3 nucleotides: TGTGCCAGCAGAAGGACAGCCGACACCGGGGAGCTGTTTTTT. Its protein product is CASRRTADTGELFF.

The J gene is TRBJ1-3, the V gene TRBV6-1; D gene ambiguous. Looked up from germline, CDR1 is MNHNS and CDR2 is SASEGT. V was shortened by 6 bases and J by 0 bases, with 12 bases between the two germline ends. CDR3 length equals 15 residues. Here the CDR3 reads CASRTDGGSGNTIYF. CDR3 in DNA: TGTGCCAGCAGGACCGACGGAGGCTCTGGAAACACCATATATTTT.

This rearrangement joins TRBV6-1 to TRBJ2-7; tentative D call: TRBD1 (5 bases). The CDR3 spans 15 residues. V was cut by 0 bases and J by 2 bases, with 11 bases left in between. Germline V gene sequence: CDR1 MNHNS, CDR2 SASEGT. The CDR3 reads CASSEAQGGAYEQYF. In DNA, the CDR3 is TGTGCCAGCAGTGAAGCTCAGGGTGGCGCCTACGAGCAGTACTTC.

The chain links TRBV7-9 to TRBJ2-7; the D is unclear. Germline CDR1 SEHNR, CDR2 FQNEAQ (reference sequence). V gave up 1 base and J gave up 5 bases, with 12 bases separating them. The CDR3 spans 14 residues. The CDR3 sequence: CASSLDAPFDEQYF. CDR3 DNA: TGTGCCAGCAGCTTAGACGCCCCATTCGACGAGCAGTACTTC.

The V gene is TRBV2, the J gene TRBJ2-5; 14 bases map to TRBD2. The CDR3 spans 15 residues. Germline V gene data show CDR1 as SNHLY and CDR2 as FYNNEI. Losses at the gene ends were 6 bases for V and 5 bases for J; bases not matched to a gene: 5. CDR3 region: CASSVTSGRAETQYF. The DNA of the CDR3 is TGTGCCAGCAGCGTGACTAGCGGGAGGGCCGAGACCCAGTACTTC.

The V gene is TRBV6-1, the J gene TRBJ2-7; no clear D. CDR1 and CDR2 from the germline V gene are MNHNS and SASEGT. V dropped 7 bases and J dropped 0 bases, with 10 bases sitting between them. The CDR3 consists of 13 residues. The CDR3: CASKRTGSYEQYF. In DNA form, the CDR3 reads TGTGCCAGCAAACGGACGGGCTCCTACGAGCAGTACTTC.

The CDR3 is CAWNEIAVPTDTQYF. CDR3 nucleotides: TGTGCCTGGAACGAAATAGCGGTTCCCACAGATACGCAGTATTTT. The gene calls are TRBV30 and TRBJ2-3; possible D gene TRBD2, 6 bases. The V gene lost 4 bases and the J gene lost 2 bases, with 16 bases spanning the gap. CDR1 and CDR2 (germline): GTSNPN, SVGIG (reference sequence). The CDR3 is 15 residues long.

The chain has TRBV28 and TRBJ2-3; no clear D gene. The CDR3 totals 15 residues. Germline assignment: CDR1 MDHEN and CDR2 SYDVKM. Trimming removed 4 bases from V and 1 base from J, with 12 bases in between. The CDR3, as DNA: TGTGCCAGCAGTTCCCTCTGGGTACGCACAGATACGCAGTATTTT. Residues: CASSSLWVRTDTQYF.

In regard to this clone: Distinct nucleotide sequences in the sample also encode this CDR3. The J gene is TRBJ2-7, the V gene TRBV2, with 7 bases aligning to TRBD1. Germline V lookup: CDR1 SNHLY, CDR2 FYNNEI. J lost 2 bases, V lost 9 bases, and 1 base had no gene match. This CDR3 spans 11 amino acids. The CDR3 spells CASQGAYEQYF. In DNA form, the CDR3 reads TGTGCCAGTCAGGGGGCCTACGAGCAGTACTTC.

V and J are TRBV5-1 and TRBJ2-3; 9 bases are shared with TRBD1. CDR1 is SGHRS, CDR2 YFSETQ, per germline. With 0 bases clipped from V and 3 bases from J, the junction kept 5 bases outside the gene matches. CDR3 length: 16 residues. The chain's CDR3 is CASSLATGGFTDTQYF. DNA of the CDR3: TGCGCCAGCAGCTTGGCCACAGGGGGCTTTACAGATACGCAGTATTTT.

This clone turned up a few times. The chain couples TRBV6-1 to TRBJ2-7; D possibly uses TRBD1 or TRBD2 (6 bases each). V was pared by 6 bases and J by 7 bases, with 13 bases between. Germline V gene sequence: CDR1 MNHNS, CDR2 SASEGT. The CDR3 covers 12 residues. The CDR3 here is CASRWGATEQYF. Here the CDR3 DNA reads TGTGCCAGCAGGTGGGGGGCGACGGAGCAGTACTTC.

This sequence joins TRBV4-2 and TRBJ1-1; TRBD1 matches 8 bases. V gave up 3 bases and J gave up 6 bases; unmatched junction bases: 6. The CDR3 runs 14 residues. Looked up from germline, CDR1 is LGHNA and CDR2 is YNFKEQ. The CDR3 region is CASSQDRDVPEAFF. CDR3 DNA: TGTGCCAGCAGCCAGGACAGGGATGTCCCTGAAGCTTTCTTT.

The chain couples TRBV6-1 to TRBJ2-7, with D uncertain. The germline CDR1 and CDR2 sequences are MNHNS and SASEGT. The CDR3 covers 14 residues. V was clipped by 3 bases and J by 5 bases, with 14 bases between them. This CDR3 is CASSERPFAHEQYF. The CDR3 DNA is TGTGCCAGCAGTGAGAGACCGTTCGCCCACGAGCAGTACTTC.

Notes on this clone: This same CDR3 is encoded by further DNA sequences in the sample. CDR3 protein: CASSRTVNTEAFF. In DNA, the CDR3 is TGTGCCAGTAGTAGGACAGTCAACACTGAAGCTTTCTTT. The chain is built from TRBV19 and TRBJ1-1; D might be TRBD1 (6 bases). The ends were cut back, 4 bases at V and 2 bases at J, with 8 bases in the middle. Germline V gene lookup returns CDR1 LNHDA and CDR2 SQIVND (reference sequence). The CDR3 is 13 residues long.

This chain uses TRBV19 with TRBJ2-7, with 8 bases lining up with TRBD1. Germline V gives CDR1 LNHDA, CDR2 SQIVND (reference sequence). Trimming removed 4 bases from V and 6 bases from J; junction bases left unmatched: 11. The CDR3 length is 15 residues. In DNA form, the CDR3 reads TGTGCCAGTAGTACGACAGGGGCCGGCGGCCTCGAGCAGTACTTC. Protein product: CASSTTGAGGLEQYF.

The CDR3 DNA is TGTGCCAGCAGCCCAATTAGCGGGAGGGTCGGCAATGAGCAGTTCTTC. Protein: CASSPISGRVGNEQFF. The chain has TRBV7-2 and TRBJ2-1; TRBD2 aligns across 11 bases. The length of the CDR3 is 16 residues. Germline CDR1 and CDR2: SGHTA and FQGNSA. After removal of 5 bases from V and 6 bases from J, the junction contained 9 bases not matched to a gene. Full variable domain (rest looked up from reference TRBV7-2 and TRBJ2-1): GAGVSQSPSNKVTEKGKDVELRCDPISGHTALYWYRQSLGQGLEFLIYFQGNSAPDKSGLPSDRFSAERTGGSVSTLTIQRTQQEDSAVYLCASSPISGRVGNEQFFGPGTRLTVL.

This clone has only a few counts. Other DNA variants within this sample encode the same CDR3. This rearrangement joins TRBV18 to TRBJ1-1; no reliable D call. V lost 2 bases to trimming and J lost 1 base, with 5 bases between them. Germline V gene lookup returns CDR1 KGHSH and CDR2 LQKENI. CDR3 length equals 13 residues. The CDR3 nucleotides read TGTGCCAGCTCACCAGGAGGGAACACTGAAGCTTTCTTT. Translating gives CASSPGGNTEAFF.

V usage is TRBV15 and J usage is TRBJ2-7; D not resolved. The V end lost 3 bases, the J end lost 5 bases, and 14 bases lay between the germline ends. The CDR3 is made up of 14 amino acids. CDR1 and CDR2 (germline): LNHNV, YYDKDF (reference sequence). This CDR3 is CATSRVIDANEQYF. Here the CDR3 DNA reads TGTGCCACCAGCAGGGTAATTGATGCCAACGAGCAGTACTTC. Drawing the rest from reference TRBV15 and TRBJ2-7, the complete variable domain is DAMVIQNPRYQVTQFGKPVTLSCSQTLNHNVMYWYQQKSSQAPKLLFHYYDKDFNNEADTPDNFQSRRPNTSFCFLDIRSPGLGDTAMYLCATSRVIDANEQYFGPGTRLTVT.

This clone was detected once. The rearrangement uses TRBV10-3 and TRBJ2-3; D might be TRBD1 or TRBD2, each matching 5 bases. V was pared by 5 bases and J by 8 bases, with 17 bases between. Looked up from germline, CDR1 is ENHRY and CDR2 is SYGVKD. The CDR3 has 14 residues. The CDR3 is CAISPGTLGRTQYF. The CDR3 nucleotides are TGTGCCATCAGTCCCGGGACCCTGGGGCGTACGCAGTATTTT.

The chain joins TRBV2 to TRBJ1-5; D is ambiguous. This CDR3 is built from 12 residues. CDR1 is SNHLY and CDR2 is FYNNEI in the germline V gene. V dropped 7 bases and J dropped 3 bases, with 7 bases sitting between them. CDR3 nucleotides: TGTGCCAGCAAGGCGGACAATCAGCCCCAGCATTTT. It codes for CASKADNQPQHF.

This clone came up many times. The chain combines TRBV5-4 with TRBJ2-5; D remains ambiguous. V was shortened by 0 bases and J by 5 bases, with 8 bases between the two germline ends. The CDR3 is made up of 13 amino acids. Germline V gene sequence: CDR1 SGHNT, CDR2 YYREEE (reference sequence). CDR3 DNA sequence: TGTGCCAGCAGCTTGGGAGATTTGGAGACCCAGTACTTC. It codes for CASSLGDLETQYF.

The sample holds many counts of this clone. The rearrangement links TRBV10-2 to TRBJ2-2, with 11 bases that match TRBD2. Germline V CDR1 and CDR2: WSHSY, SAAADI. With V trimmed by 6 bases and J by 6 bases, 3 bases remained unmatched. This CDR3 region has 14 residues. DNA of the CDR3: TGCGCCAGCAGACTAGCGGGAGAAGCCGGGGAGCTGTTTTTT. This codes for CASRLAGEAGELFF.

This sequence joins TRBV7-9 and TRBJ1-1; 7 bases line up with TRBD1. The CDR3 sequence is 18 residues long. Trimming at V came to 0 bases and at J to 0 bases, leaving 10 bases not matched to a gene. The germline gives CDR1 SEHNR, CDR2 FQNEAQ (reference sequence). In DNA, the CDR3 is TGTGCCAGCAGCTTAGCCCGAAACAGGGGCCAAATGAACACTGAAGCTTTCTTT. Translation gives CASSLARNRGQMNTEAFF. The full variable domain, completed using reference TRBV7-9 and TRBJ1-1, is DTGVSQNPRHKITKRGQNVTFRCDPISEHNRLYWYRQTLGQGPEFLTYFQNEAQLEKSRLLSDRFSAERPKGSFSTLEIQRTEQGDSAMYLCASSLARNRGQMNTEAFFGQGTRLTVV.